This passage covers 30 T cell receptor beta chains from one sample sequenced in a study of beta chain features in type 1 diabetes. Reverse transcription of all isolated RNA meant that expressed TCRB transcripts were sequenced. Libraries were prepared by immunoSEQ multiplex PCR; TCRdb keeps only in-frame clonotypes and omits some of them. The sample includes about 53,000 clones, around 60% of them seen just once. For these TCRs, the target antigens are not known. Study-wide results and limits: People with Type 1 diabetes carried modestly yet significantly shorter TCRB CDR3s in all four CD4+ subsets.

The sequenced material came from stem cell memory CD4+ T cells from blood. All receptors derive from a woman under 40 with type 1 diabetes.

This clone has only one observation. This chain joins TRBV6-6 and TRBJ2-1; 9 bases line up with TRBD1. The V gene end was trimmed by 4 bases and the J gene end by 9 bases; junction bases not matched to a gene: 7. This CDR3 has 14 amino acids. The germline CDR1 and CDR2 sequences are MNHNY and SVGAGI (reference sequence). CDR3 nucleotides: TGTGCCAGCAGTTCCGGGACAGGGTATGGTGAGCAGTTCTTC. Its protein product is CASSSGTGYGEQFF.

The chain uses TRBV30 and TRBJ2-5, with D tentatively TRBD1 (5 bases). The better agreement between TRBJ2-7 and the DNA end casts doubt on the J call. Germline CDR1 GTSNPN, CDR2 SVGIG (reference sequence). CDR3 length: 15 residues. The CDR3 DNA follows: TGTGCCTGGAGTGTACTGGGGCTAGGCAGCTACGAGCAGTACTTC. It yields the protein CAWSVLGLGSYEQYF.

V is TRBV6-9 and J is TRBJ2-2, with D possibly being TRBD1 (5 bases). With 5 bases removed from V and 0 bases from J, the gap between germline ends came to 7 bases. Germline-derived CDR1 and CDR2 are MNHGY and SVAAGI. This CDR3 comprises 14 residues. CDR3 bases: TGTGCCAGCAGTGCGACAGCGAACACCGGGGAGCTGTTTTTT. It specifies CASSATANTGELFF.

The chain links TRBV5-1 to TRBJ2-3, with 7 bases fitting TRBD2. The CDR3 is 16 amino acids. Germline V gene data show CDR1 as SGHRS and CDR2 as YFSETQ. The trim removed 0 bases at V and 0 bases at J, leaving 4 bases unmatched. CDR3 amino acids: CASSLGLRGSTDTQYF. The CDR3 DNA reads TGCGCCAGCAGCTTGGGATTGCGGGGGAGCACAGATACGCAGTATTTT.

This chain links TRBV7-9 with TRBJ2-5; TRBD1 is a possible D gene (5 bases). The ends were cut back, 7 bases at V and 2 bases at J, with 11 bases in the middle. Germline CDR1 SEHNR, CDR2 FQNEAQ (reference sequence). The CDR3 runs 13 residues. CDR3 residues: CASITQAQETQYF. The CDR3 DNA follows: TGTGCCAGCATAACACAGGCTCAAGAGACCCAGTACTTC. The full variable domain, rest sourced from reference TRBV7-9 and TRBJ2-5, is DTGVSQNPRHKITKRGQNVTFRCDPISEHNRLYWYRQTLGQGPEFLTYFQNEAQLEKSRLLSDRFSAERPKGSFSTLEIQRTEQGDSAMYLCASITQAQETQYFGPGTRLLVL.

The rearrangement uses TRBV5-1 and TRBJ1-1; TRBD1 agrees at 7 bases. Germline V gives CDR1 SGHRS, CDR2 YFSETQ. The CDR3 runs 15 residues. The V and J ends lost 0 bases and 3 bases, in that order; junction bases with no gene match: 5. Here the CDR3 DNA reads TGCGCCAGCAGCTTGGAGGGGGCGGTACACACTGAAGCTTTCTTT. Its protein product is CASSLEGAVHTEAFF.

The sample holds one count of this clone. The rearrangement links TRBV19 to TRBJ1-5, with D possibly matching TRBD1 (6 bases). V lost 0 bases to trimming and J lost 2 bases, with 11 bases between them. This CDR3 contains 16 residues. Germline V gene data show CDR1 as LNHDA and CDR2 as SQIVND (reference sequence). In DNA form, the CDR3 reads TGTGCCAGTAGTATAGACAGGGGAGGGGGCAATCAGCCCCAGCATTTT. Residues: CASSIDRGGGNQPQHF. The full variable domain, rest sourced from reference TRBV19 and TRBJ1-5, is DGGITQSPKYLFRKEGQNVTLSCEQNLNHDAMYWYRQDPGQGLRLIYYSQIVNDFQKGDIAEGYSVSREKKESFPLTVTSAQKNPTAFYLCASSIDRGGGNQPQHFGDGTRLSIL.

The J gene is TRBJ2-1, the V gene TRBV25-1; 10 positions agree with TRBD2. The germline V gene encodes CDR1 MGHDK and CDR2 SYGVNS. The CDR3 spans 15 residues. V shed 2 bases, J shed 5 bases, and the junction held 3 bases outside the gene matches. In DNA, the CDR3 is TGTGCCAGCAGTGAACCCGGGACTAGCGACAATGAGCAGTTCTTC. It yields the protein CASSEPGTSDNEQFF.

This sequence joins TRBV27 and TRBJ1-5; 9 bases agree with TRBD1. The ends lost 2 bases at V and 6 bases at J; junction bases unmatched: 8. The CDR3 loop spans 16 amino acids. Germline loops: CDR1 MNHEY, CDR2 SMNVEV (reference sequence). CDR3 protein: CASSLDRGDGTQPQHF. The CDR3 region has the DNA TGTGCCAGCAGTTTAGACAGGGGGGACGGGACTCAGCCCCAGCATTTT.

The chain combines TRBV7-9 with TRBJ1-2; 7 bases are a match to TRBD1. Trimming took 5 bases from V and 4 from J; bases not matched to a gene: 4. Germline CDR1 SEHNR, CDR2 FQNEAQ (reference sequence). The CDR3 has 13 residues. The chain's CDR3 is CASSPGQLYGYTF. For the CDR3, the DNA is TGTGCCAGCAGCCCGGGACAGCTCTATGGCTACACCTTC.

The V call is TRBV28, the J call TRBJ2-1, with a weak D call TRBD2 (6 bases). The CDR3 runs to 13 residues. Trimming stripped 6 bases from V and 4 bases from J, with 10 bases between. Germline V gives CDR1 MDHEN, CDR2 SYDVKM. CDR3 DNA sequence: TGTGCCAGCAGGGCGGGGAGTTACAATGAGCAGTTCTTC. It is translated as CASRAGSYNEQFF.

This rearrangement joins TRBV28 to TRBJ1-1; 7 bases align to TRBD1. Looked up from germline, CDR1 is MDHEN and CDR2 is SYDVKM. The CDR3 loop spans 13 amino acids. V shed 8 bases, J shed 4 bases, and the junction held 7 bases outside the gene matches. The CDR3 spells CASAWTGSTEAFF. CDR3 DNA: TGTGCCAGCGCCTGGACAGGAAGCACTGAAGCTTTCTTT.

This clone was counted only a few times. V usage is TRBV7-3 and J usage is TRBJ2-7; 10 bases match TRBD2. After removal of 5 bases from V and 5 bases from J, the junction contained 6 bases not matched to a gene. This CDR3 is built from 14 residues. Looked up from germline, CDR1 is SGHTA and CDR2 is FQGTGA. Written as DNA, the CDR3 is TGTGCCAGCAGCCTAGCGGGAGTCTTACACGAGCAGTACTTC. Translated: CASSLAGVLHEQYF. The entire variable domain, with the rest obtained from reference TRBV7-3 and TRBJ2-7, is as follows: GAGVSQTPSNKVTEKGKYVELRCDPISGHTALYWYRQSLGQGPEFLIYFQGTGAADDSGLPNDRFFAVRPEGSVSTLKIQRTERGDSAVYLCASSLAGVLHEQYFGPGTRLTVT.

This clone was found a few times. The chain employs TRBV23-1 and TRBJ2-1; a possible D gene is TRBD2 (6 bases). TRBV23-1 is flagged as an ORF with uncertain function. The CDR3 spans 20 residues. The ends were cut back, 0 bases at V and 0 bases at J, with 21 bases in the middle. CDR3 in DNA: TGCGCCAGCAGTCAATCCTCCGGAGGTAGAGCGGGCAGCTCCTACAATGAGCAGTTCTTC. It codes for CASSQSSGGRAGSSYNEQFF.

The rearrangement uses TRBV2 and TRBJ2-1; the D gene is possibly TRBD2 (6 bases). Germline V gene lookup returns CDR1 SNHLY and CDR2 FYNNEI. V shed 8 bases and J shed 7 bases, with 12 bases lying between them. The length of the CDR3 is 12 residues. The CDR3 protein is CASGGTANEQFF. As DNA, the CDR3 is TGTGCCAGCGGTGGGACTGCAAATGAGCAGTTCTTC.

V usage is TRBV5-4 and J usage is TRBJ2-1; D is undetermined. This CDR3 has 14 amino acids. Deletions cut 0 bases from V and 5 bases from J, with 9 bases between. Germline lookup yields CDR1 SGHNT and CDR2 YYREEE (reference sequence). The DNA for the CDR3 is TGTGCCAGCAGCTTGGAACCGCGTCACAATGAGCAGTTCTTC. Amino acid sequence: CASSLEPRHNEQFF.

This clone was recorded a few times. Here the CDR3 DNA reads TGTGCCAGTAGTAGAGAAGGGACTAGCGGGAGACTGGGTAATGAGCAGTTCTTC. Its translation: CASSREGTSGRLGNEQFF. The chain recombines TRBV19 with TRBJ2-1; 14 bases line up with TRBD2. The junction had 12 bases not matched to a gene; V was cut back by 4 bases and J by 7 bases. Germline CDR1 LNHDA, CDR2 SQIVND (reference sequence). The CDR3 extends over 18 amino acids.

The chain couples TRBV5-1 to TRBJ2-5; 9 bases agree with TRBD1. The ends lost 4 bases at V and 4 bases at J; junction bases unmatched: 17. The CDR3 consists of 18 residues. Per the germline V gene, CDR1 is SGHRS and CDR2 is YFSETQ. In DNA, the CDR3 is TGCGCCAGCAGCCCGGGACAGGGAGGCCTTGGTGGAGGAGAGACCCAGTACTTC. Protein sequence: CASSPGQGGLGGGETQYF.

V usage is TRBV11-2 and J usage is TRBJ2-7; no clear D. Germline CDR1 SGHAT, CDR2 FQNNGV. This CDR3 is 15 amino acids long. Between the trimmed V and J ends, which lost 6 bases and 3 bases, there was a span of 18 bases. CDR3 sequence reads: CASSLIPGVFYEQYF. In DNA form, the CDR3 reads TGTGCCAGCAGTTTAATTCCCGGAGTCTTCTACGAGCAGTACTTC.

V usage is TRBV5-1 and J usage is TRBJ2-1, with a tentative D call TRBD2 (5 bases). Per the germline V gene, CDR1 is SGHRS and CDR2 is YFSETQ. The CDR3 consists of 14 residues. V was cut by 4 bases and J by 4 bases, with 12 bases left in between. The CDR3 DNA is TGCGCCAGCAGCACTTCACTAGATTACAATGAGCAGTTCTTC. Residues: CASSTSLDYNEQFF.

V and J are TRBV28 and TRBJ1-3; 7 positions agree with TRBD1. This CDR3 is 18 amino acids long. In germline, CDR1 is MDHEN, CDR2 SYDVKM. V lost 5 bases and J lost 0; bases outside the gene matches: 13. Here the CDR3 reads CASSHRGLRWNSGNTIYF. The CDR3 bases are TGTGCCAGCAGTCACAGGGGTTTACGGTGGAACTCTGGAAACACCATATATTTT.

This rearrangement joins TRBV2 to TRBJ2-1, with D unclear. The germline V gene has CDR1 SNHLY and CDR2 FYNNEI. The V and J ends lost 6 bases and 1 base respectively, with 7 bases between them. The CDR3 runs 13 residues. The chain's CDR3 is CASRYSSYNEQFF. CDR3 sequence (DNA): TGTGCCAGCAGGTACTCTTCCTACAATGAGCAGTTCTTC.

This clone was detected only once. V is TRBV25-1 and J is TRBJ1-2; 7 bases are a match to TRBD1. Trimming removed 3 bases from V and 6 bases from J; junction bases left unmatched: 16. CDR1 is MGHDK, CDR2 SYGVNS, per germline. The CDR3 runs 17 residues. The CDR3 region has the DNA TGTGCCAGCAGTGATTACCATACGGGACAGAGGGCCCATGGCTACACCTTC. Translated, it gives CASSDYHTGQRAHGYTF.

The sample holds a few counts of this clone. The chain has TRBV7-9 and TRBJ1-1, with 7 bases that match TRBD1. This CDR3 has 13 amino acids. Trimming at V came to 6 bases and at J to 7 bases, leaving 8 bases not matched to a gene. From germline, CDR1 is SEHNR and CDR2 FQNEAQ (reference sequence). For the CDR3, the DNA is TGTGCCAGCAGGGGACAGTTCGTAAGTGAAGCTTTCTTT. Translated, it gives CASRGQFVSEAFF.

A few counts support this clone. This sequence joins TRBV30 and TRBJ1-4, with a tentative D call TRBD1 (5 bases). This CDR3 is 14 amino acids long. Germline V gives CDR1 GTSNPN, CDR2 SVGIG (reference sequence). V shed 5 bases and J shed 0 bases, with 10 bases lying between them. The CDR3 DNA follows: TGTGCCTGGGGTCGACAGCCAACTAATGAAAAACTGTTTTTT. It is translated as CAWGRQPTNEKLFF.

The V gene is TRBV7-3, the J gene TRBJ2-1, with 10 bases fitting TRBD2. Trimming removed 3 bases from V and 6 bases from J; junction bases left unmatched: 11. The germline V gene has CDR1 SGHTA and CDR2 FQGTGA. This CDR3 has 17 residues. The CDR3, as DNA: TGTGCCAGCAGCTTTCTCGCTAGCGGGAGTGGCGCCAATGAGCAGTTCTTC. Translating gives CASSFLASGSGANEQFF.

The V gene is TRBV5-1, the J gene TRBJ1-2; D remains unclear. V was cut by 5 bases and J by 4 bases, with 9 bases left in between. Germline-derived CDR1 and CDR2 are SGHRS and YFSETQ. This CDR3 comprises 12 residues. The CDR3, as DNA: TGCGCCAGCAGTTCCCCTCCCTATGGCTACACCTTC. Its protein product is CASSSPPYGYTF.

The genes are TRBV18 and TRBJ1-2; D is possibly TRBD1 (5 bases). V was cut by 3 bases and J by 8 bases, with 16 bases left in between. The germline CDR1 and CDR2 sequences are KGHSH and LQKENI. The CDR3 loop spans 14 amino acids. In DNA form, the CDR3 reads TGTGCCAGCTCACCCCCCACAGGTTCCGACGGCTACACCTTC. Translating it yields CASSPPTGSDGYTF.

V usage is TRBV7-2 and J usage is TRBJ2-7; tentative D call: TRBD2 (6 bases). This CDR3 is built from 15 residues. V shed 1 base and J shed 2 bases, with 12 bases lying between them. In germline, CDR1 is SGHTA, CDR2 FQGNSA. The CDR3 DNA reads as TGTGCCAGCAGCTTAGAGGTCTCTAGCGCCTACGAGCAGTACTTC. It codes for CASSLEVSSAYEQYF.

The chain couples TRBV2 to TRBJ2-1; no clear D. Trimming took 4 bases from V and 9 from J, leaving 13 bases between them. The CDR3 covers 13 residues. Germline V lookup: CDR1 SNHLY, CDR2 FYNNEI. CDR3 coding DNA: TGTGCCAGCAGTGGCGTAGGCGGTGGTGAGCAGTTCTTC. As protein: CASSGVGGGEQFF.